This T cell receptor beta chain was documented in a study of CD8+CD57+ T cells in acquired aplastic anemia. This clonotype was counted many times. V was clipped by 4 bases and J by 5 bases; unmatched bases: 12. The V gene's germline CDR1 is SGDLS and CDR2 YYNGEE. This CDR3 contains 16 residues. Sequencing involved patients with CD8+CD57+ cell expansion previously shown by flow cytometry. Profiling that covered TCR beta VDJ and CDR3 relied on genomic DNA as its template. TCRdb itself ran the reads through MiXCR, one entry per CDR3 protein. The sample comprises about 200,000 distinct CDR3 sequences, 50% to 70% of which are singletons, and around 50% rests with the top ten.

The receptor comes from a human donor with aplastic anemia. The V and J genes are TRBV9 and TRBJ2-5, with 9 bases matching TRBD2. Sequencing was carried out using sorted CD4+, CD8+, or CD8+CD57+ T cells (not recorded which) from PBMCs. CDR3: CASSRYSGGGVETQYF. CDR3 nucleotide sequence: TGTGCCAGCAGCAGATATAGCGGGGGCGGGGTTGAGACCCAGTACTTC.